The clone carrying this T cell receptor (beta chain) has ten or more counts. The antigen is not known. The sample is drawn from a study of T-cell reconstitution after alpha-beta-depleted transplantation in children. General study points: Where alpha-beta T cells came from about two months after transplant was reportedly several hundred expanded graft clones.

Germline CDR1 and CDR2: SNHLY and FYNNEI. The CDR3 is made up of 12 amino acids. V gave up 6 bases and J gave up 6 bases; unmatched junction bases: 1. Unique molecular identifiers tagged the TCRbeta library. TCRdb re-analysed the PCR reads in MiXCR, keeping a single row per CDR3 protein. Altogether around 15,000 distinct CDR3 sequences are present, about 7.7% being singletons, with the ten largest covering 36%. The TCR was taken from a boy less than two years old who had a stem cell transplant for Wiskott-Aldrich syndrome, so the T cells may come from the graft donor. The chain carries TRBV2 and TRBJ2-3; 9 bases are shared with TRBD1. Sequences were derived from PBMCs, mostly from graft donor cells, sampled 60 days after TCRalphabeta/CD19-depleted stem cell transplant. The chain's CDR3 is CASRDRGDTQYF. The CDR3 DNA is TGTGCCAGCAGGGACAGGGGCGATACGCAGTATTTT.